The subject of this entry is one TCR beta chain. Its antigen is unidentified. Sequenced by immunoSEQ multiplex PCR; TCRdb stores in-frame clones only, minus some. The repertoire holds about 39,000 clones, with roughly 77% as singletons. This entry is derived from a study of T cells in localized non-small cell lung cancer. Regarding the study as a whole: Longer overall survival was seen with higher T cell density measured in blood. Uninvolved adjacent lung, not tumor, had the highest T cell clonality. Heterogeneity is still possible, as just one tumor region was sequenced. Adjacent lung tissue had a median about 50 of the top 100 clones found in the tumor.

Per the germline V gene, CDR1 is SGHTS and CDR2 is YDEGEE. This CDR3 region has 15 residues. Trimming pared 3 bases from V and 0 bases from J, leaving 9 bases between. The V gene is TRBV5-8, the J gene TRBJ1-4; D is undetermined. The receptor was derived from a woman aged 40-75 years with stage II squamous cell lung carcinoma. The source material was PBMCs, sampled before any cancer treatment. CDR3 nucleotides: TGTGCCAGCAGCTCGCAGTCAGCAACTAATGAAAAACTGTTTTTT. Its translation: CASSSQSATNEKLFF.